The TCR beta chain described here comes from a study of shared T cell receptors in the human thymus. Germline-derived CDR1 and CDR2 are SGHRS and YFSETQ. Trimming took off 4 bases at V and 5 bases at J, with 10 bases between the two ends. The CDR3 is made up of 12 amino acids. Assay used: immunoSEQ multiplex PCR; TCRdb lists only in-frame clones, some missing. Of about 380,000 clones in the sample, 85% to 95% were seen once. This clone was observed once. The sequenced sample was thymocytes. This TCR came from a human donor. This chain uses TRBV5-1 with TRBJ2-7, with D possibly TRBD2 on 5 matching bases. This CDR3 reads CASSTSSHEQYF. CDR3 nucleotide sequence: TGCGCCAGCAGCACTTCTAGCCACGAGCAGTACTTC.